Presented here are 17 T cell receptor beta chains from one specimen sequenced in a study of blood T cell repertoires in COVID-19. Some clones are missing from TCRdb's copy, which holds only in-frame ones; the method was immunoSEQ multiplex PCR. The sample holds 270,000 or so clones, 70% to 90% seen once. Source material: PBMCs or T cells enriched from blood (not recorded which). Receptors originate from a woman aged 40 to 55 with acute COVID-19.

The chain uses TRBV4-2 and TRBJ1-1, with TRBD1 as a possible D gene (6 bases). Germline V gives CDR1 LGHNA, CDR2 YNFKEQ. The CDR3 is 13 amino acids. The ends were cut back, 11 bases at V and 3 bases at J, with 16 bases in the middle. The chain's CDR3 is CASTGSYYTEAFF. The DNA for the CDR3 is TGTGCCTCTACAGGGTCTTACTACACTGAAGCTTTCTTT.

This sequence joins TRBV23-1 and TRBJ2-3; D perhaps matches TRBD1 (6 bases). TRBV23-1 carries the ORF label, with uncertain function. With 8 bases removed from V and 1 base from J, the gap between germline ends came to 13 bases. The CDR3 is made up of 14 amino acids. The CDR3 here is CASSRPGGTDTQYF. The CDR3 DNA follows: TGCGCCAGCTCCCGGCCAGGGGGCACAGATACGCAGTATTTT.

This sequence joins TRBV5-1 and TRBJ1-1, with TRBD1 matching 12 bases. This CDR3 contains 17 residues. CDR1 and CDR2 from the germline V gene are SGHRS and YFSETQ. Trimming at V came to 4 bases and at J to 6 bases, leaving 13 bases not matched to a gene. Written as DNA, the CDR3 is TGCGCCAGCAGCCAGAGCCCGGGACAGGGGGCTCGGGCTGAAGCTTTCTTT. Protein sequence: CASSQSPGQGARAEAFF.

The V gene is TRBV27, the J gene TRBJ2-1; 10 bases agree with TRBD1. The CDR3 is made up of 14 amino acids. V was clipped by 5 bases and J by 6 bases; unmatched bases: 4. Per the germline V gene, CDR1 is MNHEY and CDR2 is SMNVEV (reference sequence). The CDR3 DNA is TGTGCCAGCAGTCTGGGACAGGGGTTCAATGAGCAGTTCTTC. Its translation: CASSLGQGFNEQFF.

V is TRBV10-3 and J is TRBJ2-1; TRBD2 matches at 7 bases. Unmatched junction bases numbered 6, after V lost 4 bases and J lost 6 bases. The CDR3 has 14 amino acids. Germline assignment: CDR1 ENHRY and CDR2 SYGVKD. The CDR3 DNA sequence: TGTGCCATCAGTGTCCGGGAGGACCCCAATGAGCAGTTCTTC. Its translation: CAISVREDPNEQFF.

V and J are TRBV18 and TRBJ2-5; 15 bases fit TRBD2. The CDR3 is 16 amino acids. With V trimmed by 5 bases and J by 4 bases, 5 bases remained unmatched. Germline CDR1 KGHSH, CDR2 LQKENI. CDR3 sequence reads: CASSMGLAGGRETQYF. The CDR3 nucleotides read TGTGCCAGCTCAATGGGACTAGCGGGAGGCCGAGAGACCCAGTACTTC.

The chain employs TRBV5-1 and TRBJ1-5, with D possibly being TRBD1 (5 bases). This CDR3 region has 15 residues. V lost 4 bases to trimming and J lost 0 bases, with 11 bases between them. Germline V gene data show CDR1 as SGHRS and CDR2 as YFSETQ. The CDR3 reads CASSGEGDSNQPQHF. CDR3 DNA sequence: TGCGCCAGCAGCGGGGAAGGGGATAGCAATCAGCCCCAGCATTTT.

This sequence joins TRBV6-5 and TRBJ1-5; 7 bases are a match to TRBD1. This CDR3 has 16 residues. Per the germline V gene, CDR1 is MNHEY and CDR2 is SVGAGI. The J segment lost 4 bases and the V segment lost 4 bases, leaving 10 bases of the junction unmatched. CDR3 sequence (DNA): TGTGCCAGCAGTTCCTTCCTGAACAGGGGAAATCAGCCCCAGCATTTT. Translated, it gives CASSSFLNRGNQPQHF.

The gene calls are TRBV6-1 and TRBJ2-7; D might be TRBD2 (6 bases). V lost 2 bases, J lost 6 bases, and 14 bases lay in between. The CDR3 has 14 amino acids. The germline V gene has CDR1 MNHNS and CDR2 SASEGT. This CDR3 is CASSERGLGSEQYF. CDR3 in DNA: TGTGCCAGCAGTGAACGGGGGTTAGGGAGCGAGCAGTACTTC.

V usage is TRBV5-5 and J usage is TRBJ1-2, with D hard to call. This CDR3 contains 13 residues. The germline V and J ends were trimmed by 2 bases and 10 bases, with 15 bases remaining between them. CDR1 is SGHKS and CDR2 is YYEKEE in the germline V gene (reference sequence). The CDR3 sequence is CASSFFQLEDYTF. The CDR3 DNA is TGTGCCAGCAGCTTTTTCCAGCTTGAGGACTACACCTTC.

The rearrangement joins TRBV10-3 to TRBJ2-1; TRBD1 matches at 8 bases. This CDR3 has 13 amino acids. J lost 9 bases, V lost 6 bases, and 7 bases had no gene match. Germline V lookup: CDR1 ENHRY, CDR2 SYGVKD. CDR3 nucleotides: TGTGCCATCAGACCCGACAGGGGACTTGAGCAGTTCTTC. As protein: CAIRPDRGLEQFF.

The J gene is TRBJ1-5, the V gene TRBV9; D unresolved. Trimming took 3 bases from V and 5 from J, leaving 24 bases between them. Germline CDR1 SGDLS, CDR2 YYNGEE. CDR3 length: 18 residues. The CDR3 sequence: CASSDLRAARLGDQPQHF. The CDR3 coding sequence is TGTGCCAGCAGCGATCTCCGCGCAGCTCGCCTGGGAGATCAGCCCCAGCATTTT.

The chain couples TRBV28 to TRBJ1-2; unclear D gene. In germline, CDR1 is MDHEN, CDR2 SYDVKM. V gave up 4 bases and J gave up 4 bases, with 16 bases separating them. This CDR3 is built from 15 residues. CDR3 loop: CASSSPSAASYGYTF. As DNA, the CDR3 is TGTGCCAGCAGTTCCCCCTCGGCAGCGAGCTATGGCTACACCTTC.

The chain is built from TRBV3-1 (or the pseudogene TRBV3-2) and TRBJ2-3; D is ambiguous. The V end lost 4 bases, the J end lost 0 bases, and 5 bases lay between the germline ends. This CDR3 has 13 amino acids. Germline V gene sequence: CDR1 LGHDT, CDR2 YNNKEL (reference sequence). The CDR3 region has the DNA TGTGCCAGCAGCCGCCAGAGCACAGATACGCAGTATTTT. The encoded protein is CASSRQSTDTQYF.

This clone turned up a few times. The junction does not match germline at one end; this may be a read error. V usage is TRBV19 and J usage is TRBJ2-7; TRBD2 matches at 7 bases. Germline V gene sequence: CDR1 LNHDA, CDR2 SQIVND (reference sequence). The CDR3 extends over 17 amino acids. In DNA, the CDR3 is TGTGCCAGTAGTTTAGAACGATCTAGCGGTGTCTCCTACGAGCAGTACTTC. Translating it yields CASSLERSSGVSYEQYF.

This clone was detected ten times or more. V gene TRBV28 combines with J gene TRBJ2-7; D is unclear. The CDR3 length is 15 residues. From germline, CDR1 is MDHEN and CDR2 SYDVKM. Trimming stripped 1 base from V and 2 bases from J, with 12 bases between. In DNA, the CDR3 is TGTGCCAGCAGTTTATTGATGGCAGGTACCTACGAGCAGTACTTC. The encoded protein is CASSLLMAGTYEQYF. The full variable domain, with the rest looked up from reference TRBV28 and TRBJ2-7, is DVKVTQSSRYLVKRTGEKVFLECVQDMDHENMFWYRQDPGLGLRLIYFSYDVKMKEKGDIPEGYSVSREKKERFSLILESASTNQTSMYLCASSLLMAGTYEQYFGPGTRLTVT.

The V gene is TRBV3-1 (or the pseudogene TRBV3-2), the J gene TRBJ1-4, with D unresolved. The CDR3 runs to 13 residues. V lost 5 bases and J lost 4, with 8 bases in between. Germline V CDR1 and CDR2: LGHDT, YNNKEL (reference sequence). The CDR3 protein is CASSTGLNEKLFF. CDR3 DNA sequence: TGTGCCAGCAGCACCGGACTTAATGAAAAACTGTTTTTT.